Each of the 6 T cell receptor beta chains below was sequenced from the same sample in a study of T cell responses to AZD1222 COVID-19 vaccine. Some clones are missing from TCRdb's copy, which holds only in-frame ones; the method was immunoSEQ multiplex PCR. The sample holds 100,000 or so clones; about 89% are singletons and the top ten take around 3.5%. The material sequenced was peripheral blood, taken on day 0 of AZD1222 vaccination. These receptors were collected from an adult in good health.

This chain uses TRBV19 with TRBJ2-3, with 7 nucleotides matching TRBD2. Trimming removed 6 bases from V and 1 base from J; junction bases left unmatched: 7. The CDR3 is 15 amino acids. Germline loops: CDR1 LNHDA, CDR2 SQIVND (reference sequence). The CDR3 sequence is CASSPSGVRTDTQYF. The CDR3 region has the DNA TGTGCCAGTAGCCCAAGCGGGGTGCGCACAGATACGCAGTATTTT.

This clone occurred a few times. The rearrangement links TRBV2 to TRBJ1-1, with TRBD1 identical over 10 bases. This CDR3 is 14 amino acids long. Germline V gene lookup returns CDR1 SNHLY and CDR2 FYNNEI. Trimming cost V 8 bases and J 1 base; bases outside gene matches: 4. The CDR3 nucleotides are TGTGCCAGCGCGAGGGACAGGGGGAACACTGAAGCTTTCTTT. Its protein product is CASARDRGNTEAFF.

In this sample, this clone turned up once. The chain has TRBV28 and TRBJ1-6, with a possible D match to TRBD1 (5 bases). This CDR3 comprises 16 residues. With 5 bases removed from V and 7 bases from J, the gap between germline ends came to 18 bases. The germline CDR1 and CDR2 sequences are MDHEN and SYDVKM. The CDR3 loop is CASSAPGGLGNSPLHF. The CDR3, as DNA: TGTGCCAGCAGTGCTCCGGGGGGTCTGGGGAATTCACCCCTCCACTTT.

The chain couples TRBV27 to TRBJ1-2, with a tentative D call TRBD1 (6 bases). In germline, CDR1 is MNHEY, CDR2 SMNVEV (reference sequence). The length of the CDR3 is 15 residues. Trimming removed 3 bases from V and 0 bases from J, with 11 bases in between. In DNA form, the CDR3 reads TGTGCCAGCAGTTTTACGGGACATTCTAACTATGGCTACACCTTC. This gives the protein CASSFTGHSNYGYTF.

The chain combines TRBV21-1 with TRBJ1-5; the table's D call of TRBD1 was not tested on the DNA. TRBV21-1 is a known pseudogene. This CDR3 has 16 amino acids. The CDR3 bases are TGTGCCAGCAGCAAAGCGTCAGGGGATATGATACAGCCCCAGCATTTT. Its protein is CASSKASGDMIQPQHF.

V and J are TRBV4-1 and TRBJ1-2, with no clear D. Trimming pared 0 bases from V and 3 bases from J, leaving 2 bases between. Per the germline V gene, CDR1 is MGHRA and CDR2 is YSYEKL. This CDR3 is built from 12 residues. The CDR3 region has the DNA TGCGCCAGCAGCCAAGATGACTATGGCTACACCTTC. Translated, it gives CASSQDDYGYTF.